The T cell receptor (beta chain) under discussion was sequenced for a study of T cell repertoires in cytomegalovirus infection. In TCRdb, the reads were re-called with MiXCR into one record per CDR3 protein. The data hold some 700,000 distinct CDR3 sequences, with approximately 40% observed a single time. Germline CDR1 DFQATT, CDR2 SNEGSKA (reference sequence). The germline V and J ends were trimmed by 5 bases and 4 bases, with 15 bases remaining between them. The CDR3 is 14 amino acids. This clonotype has only one observation. The antigen remains unidentified. Whole-study findings and limits: Summed frequency of shared TCR beta families picked out CMV carriers who also had the relevant HLA. CMV-specific TCR beta clonotypes restricted by HLA-C were the ones dominating the ex vivo response.

The V call is TRBV20-1, the J call TRBJ1-5; D is unresolved. The sequence came from a human donor in good health (CMV status not recorded). Some clones in this sample may be carry-over from other donors' samples. Specimen: PBMCs. CDR3 amino acids: CSAPRLSLNQPQHF. CDR3 nucleotide sequence: TGCAGTGCTCCGCGACTAAGCTTAAATCAGCCCCAGCATTTT.